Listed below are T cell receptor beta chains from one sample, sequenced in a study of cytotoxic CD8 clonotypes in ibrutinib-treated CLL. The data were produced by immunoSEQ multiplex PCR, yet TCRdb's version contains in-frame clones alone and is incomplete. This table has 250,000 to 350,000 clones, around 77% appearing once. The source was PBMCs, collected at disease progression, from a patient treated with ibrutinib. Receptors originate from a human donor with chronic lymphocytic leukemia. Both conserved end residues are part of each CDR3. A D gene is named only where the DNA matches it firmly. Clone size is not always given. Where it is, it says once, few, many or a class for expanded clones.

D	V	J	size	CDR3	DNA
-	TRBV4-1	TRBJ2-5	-	CASSQGFGVLQETQYF	TGCGCCAGCAGCCAAGGTTTCGGAGTCCTGCAAGAGACCCAGTACTTC
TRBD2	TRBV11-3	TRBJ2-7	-	CASSSGIGGSGGAAYEQYF	TGTGCCAGCAGCAGTGGGATTGGAGGCAGCGGGGGGGCCGCCTACGAGCAGTACTTC
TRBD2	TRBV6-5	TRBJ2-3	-	CASRPVAGGPGTQYF	TGTGCCAGCAGACCGGTAGCGGGAGGGCCGGGTACGCAGTATTTT
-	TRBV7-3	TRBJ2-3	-	CASSPDRFGDTQYF	TGTGCCAGCAGCCCCGACCGGTTCGGAGATACGCAGTATTTT
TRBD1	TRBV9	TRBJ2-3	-	CASSVPRGRGTDTQYF	TGTGCCAGCAGCGTCCCCAGGGGGCGAGGCACAGATACGCAGTATTTT
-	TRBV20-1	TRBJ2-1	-	CSATLGHEQFF	TGCAGTGCTACGCTAGGCCATGAGCAGTTCTTC
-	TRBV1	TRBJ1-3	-	CTSSQDLNRGLGNTIYF	TGCACCAGCAGCCAAGATCTCAACAGGGGGCTCGGAAACACCATATATTTT
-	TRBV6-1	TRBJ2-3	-	CASSDLEQGSDTQYF	TGTGCCAGCAGCGACCTTGAACAGGGCTCAGATACGCAGTATTTT
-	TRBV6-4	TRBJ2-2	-	CASRRQENTGELFF	TGTGCCAGCAGAAGACAGGAGAACACCGGGGAGCTGTTTTTT
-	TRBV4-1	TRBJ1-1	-	CASTGGTEAFF	TGCGCCAGCACAGGAGGGACTGAAGCTTTCTTT
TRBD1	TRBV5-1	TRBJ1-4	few	CASSLSGQGVEKLFF	TGCGCCAGCAGCTTGTCGGGACAGGGAGTCGAAAAACTGTTTTTT
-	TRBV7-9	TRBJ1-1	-	CASSLLQGPDPNTEAFF	TGTGCCAGCAGCTTACTCCAGGGGCCAGACCCGAACACTGAAGCTTTCTTT
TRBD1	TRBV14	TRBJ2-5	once	CASSPLGQGETQYF	TGTGCCAGCAGCCCCCTCGGACAGGGAGAGACCCAGTACTTC
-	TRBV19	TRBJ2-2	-	CASSIRGSGELFF	TGTGCCAGTAGTATAAGGGGATCCGGGGAGCTGTTTTTT
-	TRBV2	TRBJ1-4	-	CASNRAFGKLFF	TGTGCCAGCAATCGTGCATTTGGGAAACTGTTTTTT
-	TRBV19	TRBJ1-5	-	CASSIVRGGQPQHF	TGTGCCAGTAGTATCGTCAGGGGTGGTCAGCCCCAGCATTTT
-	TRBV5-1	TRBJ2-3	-	CASSLRTAETDTQYF	TGCGCCAGCAGCTTACGGACAGCGGAGACAGATACGCAGTATTTT
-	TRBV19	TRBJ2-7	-	CASSIGGWEQYF	TGTGCCAGTAGTATCGGGGGATGGGAGCAGTACTTC
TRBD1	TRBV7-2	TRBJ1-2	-	CASSFMGGQSHYGYTF	TGTGCCAGCAGCTTTATGGGGGGACAGTCGCACTATGGCTACACCTTC
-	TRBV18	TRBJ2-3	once	CASSPLGGADTQYF	TGTGCCAGCTCACCCCTGGGGGGGGCCGATACGCAGTATTTT
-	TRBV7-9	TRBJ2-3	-	CASSLVALLPLTDTQYF	TGTGCCAGCAGCTTAGTAGCACTCCTGCCCCTCACAGATACGCAGTATTTT
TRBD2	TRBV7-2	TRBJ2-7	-	CASSLVSGTSSYEQYF	TGTGCCAGCAGCTTAGTCAGCGGGACCTCCTCTTACGAGCAGTACTTC
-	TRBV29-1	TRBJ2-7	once	CSVGRQGSSYEQYF	TGCAGCGTCGGGAGACAGGGTAGCTCCTACGAGCAGTACTTC
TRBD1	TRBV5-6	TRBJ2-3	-	CASSLGGQGHNTDTQYF	TGTGCCAGCAGCTTGGGGGGACAGGGCCATAACACAGATACGCAGTATTTT
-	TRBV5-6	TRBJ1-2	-	CASSLGQRPYYGYTF	TGTGCCAGCAGCTTGGGCCAGCGTCCCTACTATGGCTACACCTTC
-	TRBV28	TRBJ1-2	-	CASRTGVGYTF	TGTGCCAGCAGAACAGGAGTCGGCTACACCTTC
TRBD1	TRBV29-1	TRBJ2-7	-	CSVPGQGKYEQYF	TGCAGCGTACCGGGACAGGGAAAATACGAGCAGTACTTC
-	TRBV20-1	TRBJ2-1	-	CSARDWSEQFF	TGCAGTGCTAGAGATTGGAGTGAGCAGTTCTTC
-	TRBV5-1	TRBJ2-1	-	CASSPGQSNEQFF	TGCGCCAGCAGCCCAGGACAGTCCAATGAGCAGTTCTTC
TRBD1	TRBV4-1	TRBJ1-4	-	CASSPRDRGLTNEKLFF	TGCGCCAGCAGCCCCCGGGACAGGGGGCTAACTAATGAAAAACTGTTTTTT
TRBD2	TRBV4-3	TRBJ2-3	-	CASSRTPGTSGRVSTDTQYF	TGCGCCAGCAGCCGAACCCCAGGGACTAGCGGGAGGGTGAGCACAGATACGCAGTATTTT
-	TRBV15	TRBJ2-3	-	CATAKGADGDTQYF	TGTGCCACAGCGAAAGGGGCTGATGGAGATACGCAGTATTTT
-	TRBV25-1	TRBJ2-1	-	CASSDRRNEQFF	TGTGCCAGCAGTGATAGAAGGAATGAGCAGTTCTTC
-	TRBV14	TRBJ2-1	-	CASSRRGPRNEQFF	TGTGCCAGCAGCCGGCGGGGGCCCCGGAATGAGCAGTTCTTC
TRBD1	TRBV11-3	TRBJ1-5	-	CASSLGPGQGHQPQHF	TGTGCCAGCAGCTTGGGCCCGGGACAGGGCCATCAGCCCCAGCATTTT
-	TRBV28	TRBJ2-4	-	CASSSVGSQGNIQYF	TGTGCCAGCAGTTCGGTCGGGTCCCAGGGCAACATTCAGTACTTC
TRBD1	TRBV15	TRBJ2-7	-	CATSTDRDSYEQYF	TGTGCCACCAGCACCGACAGGGACTCCTACGAGCAGTACTTC
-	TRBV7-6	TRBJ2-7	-	CASSWDADYEQYF	TGTGCCAGCAGCTGGGACGCGGACTACGAGCAGTACTTC
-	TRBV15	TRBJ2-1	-	CATSTYSFLINEQFF	TGTGCCACCAGCACGTACTCTTTTCTCATCAATGAGCAGTTCTTC
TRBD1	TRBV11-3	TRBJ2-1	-	CASSGQGRSYNEQFF	TGTGCCAGCAGCGGACAGGGGAGGTCGTACAATGAGCAGTTCTTC
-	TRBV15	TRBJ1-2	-	CATSREKGPSYGYTF	TGTGCCACCAGCAGAGAAAAGGGACCGAGCTATGGCTACACCTTC
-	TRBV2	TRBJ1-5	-	CASSVLGTPSNQPQHF	TGTGCCAGCAGTGTGTTGGGGACCCCCAGCAATCAGCCCCAGCATTTT
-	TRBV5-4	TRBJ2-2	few	CASSLVAGELFF	TGTGCCAGCAGCTTGGTTGCCGGGGAGCTGTTTTTT
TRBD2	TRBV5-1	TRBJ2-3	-	CASSLTGGKEDTQYF	TGCGCCAGCAGCTTGACGGGAGGGAAGGAAGATACGCAGTATTTT
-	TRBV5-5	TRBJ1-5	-	CASSREALSNQPQHF	TGTGCCAGCAGCAGGGAGGCTCTTAGCAATCAGCCCCAGCATTTT
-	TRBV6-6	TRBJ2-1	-	CASSLTSVRGNEQFF	TGTGCCAGCAGTCTAACTAGCGTCAGGGGCAATGAGCAGTTCTTC
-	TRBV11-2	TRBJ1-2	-	CASSMARSNYGYTF	TGTGCCAGCAGCATGGCCAGATCAAACTATGGCTACACCTTC
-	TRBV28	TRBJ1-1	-	CASTPGGGRTEAFF	TGTGCCAGCACACCCGGCGGGGGACGGACTGAAGCTTTCTTT
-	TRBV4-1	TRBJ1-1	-	CASSQAGRMNTEAFF	TGCGCCAGCAGCCAAGCCGGCAGAATGAACACTGAAGCTTTCTTT
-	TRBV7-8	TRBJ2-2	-	CASSYTSSGAGELFF	TGTGCCAGCAGCTATACTAGTTCAGGAGCCGGGGAGCTGTTTTTT
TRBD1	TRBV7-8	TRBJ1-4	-	CASSHRDRGPEKLFF	TGTGCCAGCAGCCACCGGGACAGGGGGCCTGAAAAACTGTTTTTT
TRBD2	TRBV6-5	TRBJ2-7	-	CASSYKGLAWYEQYF	TGTGCCAGCAGTTACAAGGGACTAGCGTGGTACGAGCAGTACTTC
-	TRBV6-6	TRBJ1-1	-	CASSTGSNTEAFF	TGTGCCAGCAGCACAGGGTCGAACACTGAAGCTTTCTTT